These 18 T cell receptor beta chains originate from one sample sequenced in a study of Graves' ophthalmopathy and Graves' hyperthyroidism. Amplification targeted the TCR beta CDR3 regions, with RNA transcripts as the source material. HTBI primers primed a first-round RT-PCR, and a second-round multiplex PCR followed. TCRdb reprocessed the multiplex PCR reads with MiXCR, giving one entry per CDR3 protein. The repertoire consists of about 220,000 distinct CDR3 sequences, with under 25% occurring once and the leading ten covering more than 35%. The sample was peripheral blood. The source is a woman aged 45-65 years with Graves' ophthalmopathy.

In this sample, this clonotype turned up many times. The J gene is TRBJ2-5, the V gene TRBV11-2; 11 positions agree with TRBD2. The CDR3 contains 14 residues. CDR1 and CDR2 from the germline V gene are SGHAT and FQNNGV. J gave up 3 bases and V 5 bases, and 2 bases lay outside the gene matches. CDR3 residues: CASSKGLAEETQYF. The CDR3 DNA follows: TGTGCCAGCAGCAAGGGACTAGCGGAAGAGACCCAGTACTTC.

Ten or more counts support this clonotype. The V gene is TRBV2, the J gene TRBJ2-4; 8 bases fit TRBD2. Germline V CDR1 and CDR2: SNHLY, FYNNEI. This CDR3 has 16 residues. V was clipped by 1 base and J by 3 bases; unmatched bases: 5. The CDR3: CASSEVSGRGKNIQYF. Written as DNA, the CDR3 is TGTGCCAGCAGTGAAGTAAGCGGGAGAGGCAAAAACATTCAGTACTTC.

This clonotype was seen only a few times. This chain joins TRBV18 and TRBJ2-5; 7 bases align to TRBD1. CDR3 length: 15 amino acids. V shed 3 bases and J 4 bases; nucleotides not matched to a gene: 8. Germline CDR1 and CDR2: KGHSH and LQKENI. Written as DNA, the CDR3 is TGTGCCAGCTCACCCGGACAGGCAGGCGGAGAGACCCAGTACTTC. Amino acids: CASSPGQAGGETQYF.

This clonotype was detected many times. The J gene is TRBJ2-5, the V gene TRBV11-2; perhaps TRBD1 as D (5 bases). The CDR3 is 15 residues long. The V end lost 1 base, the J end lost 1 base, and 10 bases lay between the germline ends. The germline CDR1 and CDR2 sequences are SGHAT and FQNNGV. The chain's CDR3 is CASSLAAGPQETQYF. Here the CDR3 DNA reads TGTGCCAGCAGCTTAGCGGCAGGGCCCCAAGAGACCCAGTACTTC.

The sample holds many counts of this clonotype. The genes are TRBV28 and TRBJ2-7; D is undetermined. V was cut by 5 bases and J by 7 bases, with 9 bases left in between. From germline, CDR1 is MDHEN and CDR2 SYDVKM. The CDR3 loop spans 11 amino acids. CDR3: CASSTPREQYF. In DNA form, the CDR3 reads TGTGCCAGCAGTACCCCTCGGGAGCAGTACTTC.

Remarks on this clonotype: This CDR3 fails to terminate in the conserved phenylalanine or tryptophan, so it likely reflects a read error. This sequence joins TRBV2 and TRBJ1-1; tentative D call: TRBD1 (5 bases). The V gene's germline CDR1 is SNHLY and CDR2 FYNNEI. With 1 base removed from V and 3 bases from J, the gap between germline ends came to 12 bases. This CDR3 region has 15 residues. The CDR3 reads CASSEVRGGDTEAFL. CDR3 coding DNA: TGTGCCAGCAGTGAAGTCCGGGGAGGGGACACTGAAGCTTTCCTT.

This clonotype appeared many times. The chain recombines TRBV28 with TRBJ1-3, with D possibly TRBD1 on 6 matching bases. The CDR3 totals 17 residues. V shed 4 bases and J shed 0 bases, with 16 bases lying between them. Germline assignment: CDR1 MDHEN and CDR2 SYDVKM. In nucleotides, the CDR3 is TGTGCCAGCAGTTCACTTGGGGGCAGAACCTCTGGAAACACCATATATTTT. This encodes CASSSLGGRTSGNTIYF.

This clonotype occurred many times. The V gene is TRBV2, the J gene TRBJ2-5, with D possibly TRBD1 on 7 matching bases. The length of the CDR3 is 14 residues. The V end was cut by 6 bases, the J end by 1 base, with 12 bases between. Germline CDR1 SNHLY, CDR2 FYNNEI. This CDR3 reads CASRHRGGQETQYF. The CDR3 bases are TGTGCCAGCAGGCACAGGGGAGGCCAAGAGACCCAGTACTTC.

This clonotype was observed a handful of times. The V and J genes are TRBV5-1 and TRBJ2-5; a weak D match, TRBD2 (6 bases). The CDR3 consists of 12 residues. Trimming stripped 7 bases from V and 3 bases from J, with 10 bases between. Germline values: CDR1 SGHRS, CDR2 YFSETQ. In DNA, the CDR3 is TGCGCCAGCCACGAGCGGGAAGAGACCCAGTACTTC. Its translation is CASHEREETQYF. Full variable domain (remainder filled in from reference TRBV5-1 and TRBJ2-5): KAGVTQTPRYLIKTRGQQVTLSCSPISGHRSVSWYQQTPGQGLQFLFEYFSETQRNKGNFPGRFSGRQFSNSRSEMNVSTLELGDSALYLCASHEREETQYFGPGTRLLVL.

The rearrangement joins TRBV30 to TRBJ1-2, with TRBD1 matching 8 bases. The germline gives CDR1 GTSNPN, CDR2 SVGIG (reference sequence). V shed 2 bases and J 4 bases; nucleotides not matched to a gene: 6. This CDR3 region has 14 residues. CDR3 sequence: CAWSQGQGTYGYTF. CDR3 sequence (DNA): TGTGCCTGGAGTCAAGGACAGGGCACCTATGGCTACACCTTC.

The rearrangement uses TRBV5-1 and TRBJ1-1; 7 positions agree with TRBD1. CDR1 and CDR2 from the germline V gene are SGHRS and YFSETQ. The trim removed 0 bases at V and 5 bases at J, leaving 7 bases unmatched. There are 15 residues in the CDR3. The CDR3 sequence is CASSLGGRTGTEAFF. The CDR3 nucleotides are TGCGCCAGCAGCTTGGGGGGAAGGACAGGAACTGAAGCTTTCTTT.

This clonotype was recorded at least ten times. The CDR3 DNA is TGTGCCAGCAGCCGAACAGGTTCCCTTCACTATGGCTACACCTTC. Protein product: CASSRTGSLHYGYTF. The J gene is TRBJ1-2, the V gene TRBV7-9, with D perhaps TRBD1 (5 bases). Germline loops: CDR1 SEHNR, CDR2 FQNEAQ (reference sequence). The CDR3 spans 15 residues. V was trimmed by 5 bases and J by 3 bases, leaving 16 bases between them.

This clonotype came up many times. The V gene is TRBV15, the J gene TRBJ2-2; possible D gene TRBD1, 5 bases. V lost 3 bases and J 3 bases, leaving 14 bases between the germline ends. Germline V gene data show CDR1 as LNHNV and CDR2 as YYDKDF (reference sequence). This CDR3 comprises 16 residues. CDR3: CATSRETGDHTGELFF. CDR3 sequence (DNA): TGTGCCACCAGCAGGGAAACAGGAGATCACACCGGGGAGCTGTTTTTT.

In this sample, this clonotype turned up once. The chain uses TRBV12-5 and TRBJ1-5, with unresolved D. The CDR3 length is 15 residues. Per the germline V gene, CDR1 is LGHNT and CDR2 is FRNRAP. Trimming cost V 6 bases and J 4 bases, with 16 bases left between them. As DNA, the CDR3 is TGTGCTAGTGGCGACGGAAGTGGGGTGAATCAGCCCCAGCATTTT. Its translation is CASGDGSGVNQPQHF.

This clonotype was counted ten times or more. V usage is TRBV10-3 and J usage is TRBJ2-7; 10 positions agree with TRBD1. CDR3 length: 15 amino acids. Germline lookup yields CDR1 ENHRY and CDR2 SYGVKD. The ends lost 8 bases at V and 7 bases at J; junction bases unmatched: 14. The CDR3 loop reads CAIGGSGTGASEQYF. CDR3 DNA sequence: TGTGCCATCGGCGGTTCCGGGACAGGGGCTTCTGAGCAGTACTTC.

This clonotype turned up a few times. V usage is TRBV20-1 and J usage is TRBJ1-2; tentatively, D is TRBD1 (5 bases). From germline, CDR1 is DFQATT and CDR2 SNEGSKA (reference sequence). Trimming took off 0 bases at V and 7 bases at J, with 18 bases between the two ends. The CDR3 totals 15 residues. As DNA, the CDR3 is TGCAGTGCTAGAGATCCTCGGGGGGTTTACTCTGGCTACACCTTC. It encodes CSARDPRGVYSGYTF.

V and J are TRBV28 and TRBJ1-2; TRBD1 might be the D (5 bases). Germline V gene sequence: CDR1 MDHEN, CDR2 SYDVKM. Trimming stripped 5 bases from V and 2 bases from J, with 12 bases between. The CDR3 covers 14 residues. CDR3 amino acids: CASSPQVTNYGYTF. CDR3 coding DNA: TGTGCCAGCAGTCCACAGGTGACGAACTATGGCTACACCTTC.

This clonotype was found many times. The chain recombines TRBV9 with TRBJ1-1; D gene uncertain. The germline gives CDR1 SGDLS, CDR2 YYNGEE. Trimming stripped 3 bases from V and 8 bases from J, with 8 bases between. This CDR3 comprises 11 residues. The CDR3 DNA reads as TGTGCCAGCAGCGCCATGACCGAAGCTTTCTTT. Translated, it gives CASSAMTEAFF.